A selection of T cell receptor beta chains follows, all from one sample in a study of identical twins. TCRdb reanalysed the 5' RACE reads using MiXCR and keeps one entry per CDR3 protein. This sample has 690,000 or so distinct CDR3 sequences, with less than 7% found just once. Input material: naive T cells sorted from blood. These receptors all come from a man between 18 and 29 years old in good health. CDR3s include the opening cysteine and the closing phenylalanine or tryptophan.

J gene	V gene	CDR3 protein
TRBJ2-1	TRBV20-1	CSARLTNYNEQFF
TRBJ2-1	TRBV29-1	CSVDSRQDYNEQFF
TRBJ2-1	TRBV20-1	CSARKDRGYEQFF
TRBJ2-1	TRBV7-3	CASSLDPAGPNEKQFF
TRBJ2-1	TRBV6-2/TRBV6-3	CASSHGATTTYNEQFF
TRBJ2-7	TRBV4-3	CASSQDMGKVYEQYF
TRBJ2-5	TRBV10-3	CASRGSEETQYF
TRBJ2-1	TRBV5-6	CASSLNPGGVGNEQFF
TRBJ1-1	TRBV19	CASSIRQTKGAFF
TRBJ1-2	TRBV29-1	CSVDGVDGYTF
TRBJ2-3	TRBV6-2/TRBV6-3	CASSYRVFTDTQYF
TRBJ2-3	TRBV11-3	CASSLQDSPTLTQYF
TRBJ2-7	TRBV12-3/TRBV12-4	CASGLIAGVWSEQYF
TRBJ2-1	TRBV4-1	CASSQSPGNEQFF
TRBJ1-1	TRBV5-1	CASSLATGYEAFF
TRBJ2-3	TRBV7-9	CASSPTQYF
TRBJ2-2	TRBV7-2	CATEGTWYTGELFF
TRBJ2-1	TRBV24-1	CAVTSGTYNEQFF
TRBJ2-1	TRBV12-3/TRBV12-4	CASSQDRLGFRFF